This T cell receptor (beta chain) is drawn from a study of cytomegalovirus exposure and HLA in healthy donors. Whole-study results and caveats: Earlier analysis looked at TCR beta V segments, and most were productive about 90% or about 30% of the time. Reported findings show TCR beta sequences accurately forecast HLA-A and HLA-B alleles in most subjects. Later analysis suggested links between common viral pathogens and several top significant clusters.

CDR3 length equals 16 residues. CDR1 and CDR2 (germline): SQVTM, ANQGSEA. The V gene lost 2 bases and the J gene lost 4 bases, with 20 bases spanning the gap. Details on this clone: Its matching antigen is unknown.

A multiplex PCR was run with 60 Vbeta primers and 13 Jbeta primers. The table came from immunoSEQ multiplex PCR; TCRdb's copy has only in-frame clones and leaves some out. The table records about 80,000 clones, about 78% of them present only once. This TCR derives from a man aged 50-60 years in good health and CMV-seronegative. The gene calls are TRBV29-1 and TRBJ2-5; possible D gene TRBD1, 8 bases. The sequenced sample was PBMCs. The CDR3 sequence: CSVEWLRTGRGETQYF. CDR3 DNA: TGCAGCGTTGAATGGTTAAGGACAGGGAGGGGAGAGACCCAGTACTTC.